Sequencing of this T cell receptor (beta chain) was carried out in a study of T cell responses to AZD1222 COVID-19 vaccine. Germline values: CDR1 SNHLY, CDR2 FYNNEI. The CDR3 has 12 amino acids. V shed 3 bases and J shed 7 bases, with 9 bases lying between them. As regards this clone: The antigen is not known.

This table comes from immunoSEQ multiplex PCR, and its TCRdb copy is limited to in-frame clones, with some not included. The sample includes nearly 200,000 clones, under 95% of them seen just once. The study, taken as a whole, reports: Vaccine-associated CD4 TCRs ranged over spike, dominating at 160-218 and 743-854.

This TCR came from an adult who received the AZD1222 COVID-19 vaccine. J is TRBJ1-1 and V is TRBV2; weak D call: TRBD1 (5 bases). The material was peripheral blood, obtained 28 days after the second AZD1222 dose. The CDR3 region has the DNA TGTGCCAGCAGTGAGGGGGTCAGTGAAGCTTTCTTT. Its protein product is CASSEGVSEAFF. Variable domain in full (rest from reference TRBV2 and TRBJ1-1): EPEVTQTPSHQVTQMGQEVILRCVPISNHLYFYWYRQILGQKVEFLVSFYNNEISEKSEIFDDQFSVERPDGSNFTLKIRSTKLEDSAMYFCASSEGVSEAFFGQGTRLTVV.